Below are 29 T cell receptor beta chains sequenced from a single sample in a study of response to subunit inactivated influenza vaccine. One entry per CDR3 protein results from TCRdb running MiXCR on the RT-PCR reads. The table lists more than 550,000 distinct CDR3 sequences, approximately 12% of them singletons, with roughly 10% in the top ten. The sequencing used PBMCs from blood, collected on the day of vaccination. Receptors originate from a man over 45 who received an inactivated influenza vaccine.

This clonotype was seen a handful of times. V and J are TRBV20-1 and TRBJ2-3, with 10 bases aligning to TRBD2. Trimming cost V 1 base and J 5 bases; bases outside gene matches: 6. There are 15 residues in the CDR3. CDR1 is DFQATT, CDR2 SNEGSKA, per germline (reference sequence). The CDR3 sequence: CSARGSGGAVDTQYF. In nucleotides, the CDR3 is TGCAGTGCTAGAGGAAGCGGGGGGGCCGTAGATACGCAGTATTTT.

The rearrangement uses TRBV24-1 and TRBJ2-6; D is unclear. The V and J ends lost 4 bases and 2 bases respectively, with 5 bases between them. CDR1 and CDR2 (germline): KGHDR, SFDVKD. This CDR3 contains 14 residues. Written as DNA, the CDR3 is TGTGCCACCAGTGAGGCCGCTGGGGCCAACGTCCTGACTTTC. Translating it yields CATSEAAGANVLTF.

This clonotype was counted a few times. The chain employs TRBV7-9 and TRBJ2-5, with 11 bases identical to TRBD2. The CDR3 is 15 amino acids. CDR1 is SEHNR and CDR2 is FQNEAQ in the germline V gene (reference sequence). CDR3: CIGSRGLAAQETQYF. The CDR3 DNA reads as TGTATCGGCAGCAGGGGACTAGCGGCCCAAGAGACCCAGTACTTC.

CDR3 in amino acids: CASSVTGGTDSPLHF. CDR3 coding DNA: TGTGCCAGCAGCGTCACAGGGGGCACGGATTCACCCCTCCACTTT. The genes are TRBV7-2 and TRBJ1-6; 9 bases match TRBD1. CDR3 size: 15 residues. Germline V gene sequence: CDR1 SGHTA, CDR2 FQGNSA. Trimming removed 5 bases from V and 8 bases from J; junction bases left unmatched: 7.

In this sample, this clonotype turned up many times. The chain's CDR3 is CSPIGAGGPGTDTQYF. In DNA, the CDR3 is TGCAGTCCGATCGGGGCGGGGGGGCCAGGCACAGATACGCAGTATTTT. The chain carries TRBV20-1 and TRBJ2-3, with 9 bases identical to TRBD2. The CDR3 covers 16 residues. Looked up from germline, CDR1 is DFQATT and CDR2 is SNEGSKA (reference sequence). V dropped 8 bases and J dropped 1; count of bases not matched to a gene: 13.

The chain recombines TRBV6-5 with TRBJ2-7, with D unresolved. V lost 2 bases, J lost 0 bases, and 8 bases lay in between. This CDR3 contains 14 residues. The V gene's germline CDR1 is MNHEY and CDR2 SVGAGI. CDR3 bases: TGTGCCAGCAGTTACGAAGGAAGCTCCTACGAGCAGTACTTC. Encoded protein: CASSYEGSSYEQYF.

The chain joins TRBV28 to TRBJ2-1; D gene unclear. Per germline, CDR1 MDHEN and CDR2 SYDVKM. Trimming took 4 bases from V and 10 from J, leaving 14 bases between them. The CDR3 runs to 13 residues. As DNA, the CDR3 is TGTGCCAGCAGTTCACGTGTGGAGCAGGAGCAGTTCTTC. This sequence encodes CASSSRVEQEQFF.

This clonotype appeared a few times. V and J are TRBV18 and TRBJ1-6, with 7 bases matching TRBD1. The CDR3 has 16 residues. With V trimmed by 2 bases and J by 1 base, 2 bases remained unmatched. Per germline, CDR1 KGHSH and CDR2 LQKENI. CDR3 residues: CASSPDRESYNSPLHF. The CDR3 DNA sequence: TGTGCCAGCTCACCAGACAGGGAGTCCTATAATTCACCCCTCCACTTT.

This clonotype was recorded many times. V usage is TRBV20-1 and J usage is TRBJ2-2; a possible D gene is TRBD2 (6 bases). The V end was cut by 5 bases, the J end by 1 base, with 14 bases between. CDR1 and CDR2 from the germline V gene are DFQATT and SNEGSKA (reference sequence). The CDR3 runs to 15 residues. Written as DNA, the CDR3 is TGCAGTGCTCCCAGCGGGCGCCTGAACACCGGGGAGCTGTTTTTT. This translates into CSAPSGRLNTGELFF.

The V gene is TRBV15, the J gene TRBJ2-7; weak D call: TRBD1 (6 bases). Looked up from germline, CDR1 is LNHNV and CDR2 is YYDKDF (reference sequence). The CDR3 covers 13 residues. V dropped 2 bases and J dropped 5 bases, with 10 bases sitting between them. CDR3 region: CATSRQGFNEQYF. Written as DNA, the CDR3 is TGTGCCACCAGCAGACAGGGGTTTAACGAGCAGTACTTC.

This clonotype has just a few counts. This chain joins TRBV20-1 and TRBJ2-1; D is possibly TRBD1 (5 bases). Germline assignment: CDR1 DFQATT and CDR2 SNEGSKA (reference sequence). The CDR3 extends over 13 amino acids. The CDR3 sequence is CSPPRVGYNEQFF. In DNA, the CDR3 is TGCAGCCCCCCCAGGGTGGGATACAATGAGCAGTTCTTC.

This clonotype was picked up many times. The genes are TRBV7-3 and TRBJ2-3, with TRBD1 matching over 8 bases. Germline V gives CDR1 SGHTA, CDR2 FQGTGA. This CDR3 is built from 18 residues. V was pared by 5 bases and J by 2 bases, with 15 bases of the junction left unmatched. The CDR3 loop reads CASSPPGWTGPHTDTQYF. In DNA form, the CDR3 reads TGTGCCAGCAGCCCTCCCGGGTGGACAGGGCCCCACACAGATACGCAGTATTTT.

This clonotype came up a few times. This chain's CDR3 is CASSLEDSYLSKDTQYF. The CDR3 nucleotides read TGTGCCAGCAGCTTAGAAGACAGCTATCTGTCTAAAGATACGCAGTATTTT. The chain has TRBV11-2 and TRBJ2-3, with D maybe TRBD1 (5 bases). CDR1 is SGHAT, CDR2 FQNNGV, per germline. The CDR3 is 17 amino acids. Trimming removed 0 bases at V and 5 bases at J, with 18 bases between.

In its sample, this clonotype was seen a few times. The chain uses TRBV7-9 and TRBJ2-7; tentative D call: TRBD2 (5 bases). CDR1 and CDR2 (germline): SEHNR, FQNEAQ (reference sequence). This CDR3 is built from 10 residues. Trimming shortened V by 9 bases and J by 7 bases, and 10 bases separated the two germline ends. This CDR3 reads CARLRGEQYF. The CDR3 DNA follows: TGTGCCAGATTACGGGGTGAGCAGTACTTC.

This clonotype was counted between two and nine times. This CDR3 reads CASSPQGLGQPQHF. DNA for the CDR3: TGTGCCAGCAGCCCCCAGGGGTTGGGGCAGCCCCAGCATTTT. The rearrangement joins TRBV7-2 to TRBJ1-5, with D perhaps TRBD1 (6 bases). V lost 5 bases and J lost 7, with 15 bases in between. CDR1 is SGHTA, CDR2 FQGNSA, per germline. The CDR3 covers 14 residues.

This clonotype was found a few times. The V call is TRBV5-1, the J call TRBJ1-1, with TRBD1 matching over 7 bases. CDR1 SGHRS and CDR2 YFSETQ come from the germline V gene. After removal of 3 bases from V and 4 bases from J, the junction contained 12 bases not matched to a gene. This CDR3 is built from 16 residues. The CDR3 loop is CASSWGVTGAGTEAFF. In DNA form, the CDR3 reads TGCGCCAGCAGCTGGGGTGTTACAGGGGCGGGCACTGAAGCTTTCTTT.

The CDR3 nucleotides are TGCAGCGTTTTGGGTCGGGGTAGTCACGAGCAGTACTTC. It codes for CSVLGRGSHEQYF. The chain uses TRBV29-1 and TRBJ2-7; D possibly corresponds to TRBD2 (5 bases). This CDR3 spans 13 amino acids. The germline gives CDR1 SQVTM, CDR2 ANQGSEA. Trimming removed 5 bases from V and 5 bases from J, with 16 bases in between.

This clonotype was seen a handful of times. The DNA of the CDR3 is TGTGCCAGCAGCCAAGCACTTTCTAGCGGGAGTGAGCAGTTCTTC. It encodes CASSQALSSGSEQFF. The rearrangement joins TRBV3-1 to TRBJ2-1; 10 nucleotides agree with TRBD2. This CDR3 region has 15 residues. Per the germline V gene, CDR1 is LGHDT and CDR2 is YNNKEL (reference sequence). Losses at the gene ends were 1 base for V and 9 bases for J; bases not matched to a gene: 6.

The chain is built from TRBV9 and TRBJ2-6; no definite D call. This CDR3 contains 15 residues. Germline V gives CDR1 SGDLS, CDR2 YYNGEE. V gave up 3 bases and J gave up 3 bases, with 10 bases separating them. The CDR3 loop is CASSALHHGANVLTF. The CDR3 DNA is TGTGCCAGCAGCGCCCTACATCATGGGGCCAACGTCCTGACTTTC.

V usage is TRBV5-5 and J usage is TRBJ2-7; either TRBD1 or TRBD2 may fit D (6 bases each). CDR3 length: 15 residues. Trimming took 4 bases from V and 3 from J, leaving 17 bases between them. CDR1 is SGHKS and CDR2 is YYEKEE in the germline V gene (reference sequence). This chain's CDR3 is CASSPVGGGNYEQYF. In DNA form, the CDR3 reads TGTGCCAGCAGCCCTGTGGGGGGCGGGAACTACGAGCAGTACTTC.

The chain employs TRBV2 and TRBJ2-3; D not resolved. The CDR3 sequence is 13 residues long. In germline, CDR1 is SNHLY, CDR2 FYNNEI. V lost 6 bases, J lost 2 bases, and 9 bases lay in between. The CDR3 nucleotides read TGTGCCAGCAGCCGGCTTAACACAGATACGCAGTATTTT. Amino acids: CASSRLNTDTQYF.

This clonotype was observed a single time. The CDR3 sequence is CASRDVRGGEKLFF. In DNA, the CDR3 is TGCGCCAGCAGGGACGTCCGGGGTGGTGAAAAACTGTTTTTT. The chain is built from TRBV5-1 and TRBJ1-4; D unresolved. Trimming removed 5 bases from V and 7 bases from J, with 15 bases in between. This CDR3 comprises 14 residues. Germline lookup yields CDR1 SGHRS and CDR2 YFSETQ.

A few counts support this clonotype. The CDR3 nucleotides are TGTGCCAGCAGCTCCCCCCTAGGACAGGAGAACGGCCTAGCGGGAGCCAATGAGCAGTTCTTC. Protein sequence: CASSSPLGQENGLAGANEQFF. The chain uses TRBV28 and TRBJ2-1; 10 bases match TRBD2. The J segment lost 6 bases and the V segment lost 6 bases, leaving 26 bases of the junction unmatched. The germline CDR1 and CDR2 sequences are MDHEN and SYDVKM. The CDR3 contains 21 residues.

This clonotype occurred a few times. The V gene is TRBV20-1, the J gene TRBJ2-1, with a possible D match to TRBD2 (5 bases). Germline assignment: CDR1 DFQATT and CDR2 SNEGSKA (reference sequence). Trimming pared 5 bases from V and 7 bases from J, leaving 18 bases between. The length of the CDR3 is 14 residues. The CDR3 loop is CSARKEEVRNEQFF. CDR3 DNA: TGCAGTGCTCGGAAGGAGGAAGTGAGGAATGAGCAGTTCTTC.

The gene calls are TRBV4-2 and TRBJ1-3; D is perhaps TRBD1 (5 bases). The germline V gene has CDR1 LGHNA and CDR2 YNFKEQ. Trimming pared 0 bases from V and 4 bases from J, leaving 10 bases between. The CDR3 spans 15 residues. The CDR3 is CASSQDSGIGNTIYF. CDR3 bases: TGTGCCAGCAGCCAAGATTCAGGGATCGGAAACACCATATATTTT.

With respect to this clonotype: The junction shows a germline mismatch at one end, possibly a read error. The rearrangement uses TRBV28 and TRBJ2-1; 7 bases map to TRBD1. The germline CDR1 and CDR2 sequences are MDHEN and SYDVKM. This CDR3 spans 13 amino acids. The CDR3 sequence is CASSLPGQSPAIF. The CDR3, as DNA: TGTGCCAGCAGTTTACCGGGACAGTCCCCGGCCATCTTC. The whole variable domain, filled in from reference TRBV28 and TRBJ2-1, reads DVKVTQSSRYLVKRTGEKVFLECVQDMDHENMFWYRQDPGLGLRLIYFSYDVKMKEKGDIPEGYSVSREKKERFSLILESASTNQTSMYLCASSLPGQSPAIFGPGTRLTVL.

This clonotype was seen at least ten times. V and J are TRBV11-2 and TRBJ2-1; D may correspond to TRBD1 or TRBD2 (6 bases each). With 6 bases removed from V and 13 bases from J, the gap between germline ends came to 19 bases. This CDR3 contains 13 residues. Germline V gives CDR1 SGHAT, CDR2 FQNNGV. DNA of the CDR3: TGTGCCAGCAGTCCATACCCGGGGGCGGGCCAGTTCTTC. Its protein is CASSPYPGAGQFF.

This rearrangement joins TRBV7-2 to TRBJ2-2; D might be TRBD1 or TRBD2, each matching 6 bases. V was trimmed by 6 bases and J by 4 bases, leaving 12 bases between them. The CDR3 consists of 14 residues. CDR1 is SGHTA and CDR2 is FQGNSA in the germline V gene. The chain's CDR3 is CASRQSGATGELFF. CDR3 coding DNA: TGTGCCAGCAGACAGTCGGGGGCCACCGGGGAGCTGTTTTTT.

This clonotype was counted between two and nine times. The chain joins TRBV28 to TRBJ2-5; D may match TRBD1 or TRBD2 (6 bases each). This CDR3 has 15 residues. Deletions cut 3 bases from V and 1 base from J, with 12 bases between. Germline loops: CDR1 MDHEN, CDR2 SYDVKM. The DNA of the CDR3 is TGTGCCAGCAGTTTCGGCCGGGGGCCCCAAGAGACCCAGTACTTC. Its protein is CASSFGRGPQETQYF.